This T cell receptor (beta chain) was captured by sequencing in a study of T cell responses to AZD1222 COVID-19 vaccine. Findings and caveats of the study: Spike-specific TCR breadth rose after two AZD1222 doses, and depth rose as well. Repertoire sampling occurred only after the peak T cell response.

Profiling relied on immunoSEQ multiplex PCR, and the TCRdb table lists in-frame clones only, not all of them. This table has 130,000 or so clones, about 86% appearing once. In the case of this clone: Antigen unknown.

The receptor's source is an adult in good health. Sample: peripheral blood, taken on day 0 of AZD1222 vaccination.

Here the CDR3 DNA reads TGCGCCAGCAGCCAAGGATCCGGCCCGGGTGAAAAACTGTTTTTT. Its protein is CASSQGSGPGEKLFF. This rearrangement joins TRBV4-3 to TRBJ1-4; D uncertain. V dropped 1 base and J dropped 7 bases, with 13 bases sitting between them. The CDR3 length is 15 residues. CDR1 is LGHNA, CDR2 YSLEER, per germline.